The 18 T cell receptor beta chains listed next were all sequenced from one sample in a study of blood T cell repertoires in COVID-19. The method was immunoSEQ multiplex PCR; TCRdb's version includes in-frame clones alone and lacks a portion of them. The data hold 150,000 to 200,000 clones, with about 81% observed a single time. The sample was peripheral blood. The origin of the receptors is a man aged 60 to 75 with active or convalescent COVID-19.

This chain connects TRBV12-3 or TRBV12-4 to TRBJ1-1; D gene uncertain. This CDR3 region has 13 residues. Trimming removed 5 bases at V and 7 bases at J, with 14 bases between. The CDR3 loop is CASSALGGSEAFF. The CDR3 DNA reads as TGTGCCAGCAGTGCTTTAGGAGGGAGTGAAGCTTTCTTT.

The V gene is TRBV5-1, the J gene TRBJ1-1; D unclear. Trimming removed 4 bases at V and 4 bases at J, with 14 bases between. This CDR3 comprises 14 residues. In germline, CDR1 is SGHRS, CDR2 YFSETQ. In nucleotides, the CDR3 is TGCGCCAGCAGCCCCACTAGGATGGGCACTGAAGCTTTCTTT. It translates to CASSPTRMGTEAFF.

The chain is built from TRBV9 and TRBJ2-2, with TRBD1 matching 8 bases. CDR3 size: 18 residues. With V trimmed by 3 bases and J by 2 bases, 12 bases remained unmatched. Germline V lookup: CDR1 SGDLS, CDR2 YYNGEE. This chain's CDR3 is CASSAGQGARQNTGELFF. The CDR3, as DNA: TGTGCCAGCAGCGCCGGACAGGGTGCCCGACAAAACACCGGGGAGCTGTTTTTT.

The chain couples TRBV28 to TRBJ2-1; 9 bases are shared with TRBD2. Germline CDR1 and CDR2: MDHEN and SYDVKM. V gave up 5 bases and J gave up 0 bases; unmatched junction bases: 8. The CDR3 extends over 17 amino acids. CDR3 DNA sequence: TGTGCCAGCAGTAACACCCTAGCGGGGAGCTCCTACAATGAGCAGTTCTTC. Translating it yields CASSNTLAGSSYNEQFF.

CDR3 nucleotides: TGTGCCAGCAGCTTGGCCGGGACAGGGAGAAACACCATATATTTT. Translation gives CASSLAGTGRNTIYF. The rearrangement uses TRBV5-4 and TRBJ1-3, with TRBD1 identical over 9 bases. This CDR3 is built from 15 residues. With V trimmed by 0 bases and J by 5 bases, 3 bases remained unmatched. Germline values: CDR1 SGHNT, CDR2 YYREEE (reference sequence).

Comments on this clone: An end of the junction differs from the germline gene, which may be a read error. V usage is TRBV3-1 (or the pseudogene TRBV3-2) and J usage is TRBJ2-5, with D possibly matching TRBD2 (5 bases). The CDR3 covers 14 residues. The germline V gene has CDR1 LGHDT and CDR2 YNNKEL (reference sequence). The CDR3 region has the DNA TGTGCCAGCAGACAAGGAATAGCGTCAGAGACCCAGTACTTC. It is translated as CASRQGIASETQYF.

This sequence joins TRBV6-6 and TRBJ1-2, with 7 bases lining up with TRBD1. V gave up 6 bases and J gave up 5 bases; unmatched junction bases: 12. From germline, CDR1 is MNHNY and CDR2 SVGAGI (reference sequence). This CDR3 has 15 amino acids. CDR3 region: CASSLPADRSYGYTF. CDR3 coding DNA: TGTGCCAGCAGCTTACCAGCGGACAGGAGTTATGGCTACACCTTC.

J is TRBJ1-2 and V is TRBV5-4; possible D gene TRBD1, 5 bases. Germline V gene data show CDR1 as SGHNT and CDR2 as YYREEE (reference sequence). The CDR3 spans 13 residues. V lost 0 bases and J 3 bases, leaving 6 bases between the germline ends. The chain's CDR3 is CASSLDRYYGYTF. In DNA, the CDR3 is TGTGCCAGCAGCTTGGACAGGTACTATGGCTACACCTTC.

This chain uses TRBV6-5 with TRBJ1-2; D remains ambiguous. This CDR3 contains 13 residues. Germline lookup yields CDR1 MNHEY and CDR2 SVGAGI. The ends were cut back, 4 bases at V and 4 bases at J, with 10 bases in the middle. CDR3 DNA sequence: TGTGCCAGCAGTTTATCAGGCAGCTATGGCTACACCTTC. Its translation: CASSLSGSYGYTF.

This clone appeared a few times. The chain is built from TRBV5-6 and TRBJ1-3, with TRBD1 matching 7 bases. The CDR3 runs 17 residues. The V gene end was trimmed by 0 bases and the J gene end by 4 bases; junction bases not matched to a gene: 10. Germline values: CDR1 SGHDT, CDR2 YYEEEE. The CDR3 nucleotides are TGTGCCAGCAGCTTGGGACAGGGTACATTATCCGGAAACACCATATATTTT. Its protein product is CASSLGQGTLSGNTIYF.

A single count supports this clone. The chain has TRBV19 and TRBJ2-5; tentatively, D is TRBD1 (6 bases). The V and J ends lost 9 bases and 0 bases respectively, with 11 bases between them. CDR1 LNHDA and CDR2 SQIVND come from the germline V gene (reference sequence). The CDR3 runs 13 residues. The CDR3 coding sequence is TGTGCCAGCGCCCGGGACAACCAAGAGACCCAGTACTTC. Its translation: CASARDNQETQYF.

The chain combines TRBV15 with TRBJ2-5; 8 bases align to TRBD1. Looked up from germline, CDR1 is LNHNV and CDR2 is YYDKDF (reference sequence). CDR3 length equals 15 residues. The V gene end was trimmed by 0 bases and the J gene end by 4 bases; junction bases not matched to a gene: 4. The chain's CDR3 is CATSRESGGGETQYF. In DNA, the CDR3 is TGTGCCACCAGCAGAGAGTCAGGGGGCGGAGAGACCCAGTACTTC.

The chain recombines TRBV28 with TRBJ2-7; 15 bases are a match to TRBD2. Trimming removed 1 base from V and 0 bases from J; junction bases left unmatched: 7. This CDR3 is built from 19 residues. Germline V CDR1 and CDR2: MDHEN, SYDVKM. In DNA, the CDR3 is TGTGCCAGCAGTTTATCCCCCGGGACTAGCGGGAGGCACTCCTACGAGCAGTACTTC. It yields the protein CASSLSPGTSGRHSYEQYF.

The chain employs TRBV7-2 and TRBJ2-1, with 7 bases that match TRBD2. Germline V gene sequence: CDR1 SGHTA, CDR2 FQGNSA. The CDR3 spans 16 residues. Trimming took 1 base from V and 9 from J; bases not matched to a gene: 12. In nucleotides, the CDR3 is TGTGCCAGCAGCTTAGGCCTGGGACGCAGCGGGGCTGAGCAGTTCTTC. This gives the protein CASSLGLGRSGAEQFF.

The rearrangement uses TRBV7-2 and TRBJ1-5; possibly TRBD1 for D (5 bases). Trimming stripped 4 bases from V and 0 bases from J, with 10 bases between. The CDR3 loop spans 15 amino acids. CDR1 is SGHTA, CDR2 FQGNSA, per germline. As DNA, the CDR3 is TGTGCCAGCAGCTCAGGGATAAATAGCAATCAGCCCCAGCATTTT. It translates to CASSSGINSNQPQHF.

The rearrangement links TRBV24-1 to TRBJ2-1; TRBD2 matches at 10 bases. CDR1 is KGHDR and CDR2 is SFDVKD in the germline V gene. This CDR3 is 17 amino acids long. V shed 4 bases and J 2 bases; nucleotides not matched to a gene: 7. DNA for the CDR3: TGTGCCACCAGTGAACACCCTAGCGGGAGAACCTACAATGAGCAGTTCTTC. This encodes CATSEHPSGRTYNEQFF.

The chain combines TRBV13 with TRBJ2-2, with a weak D call TRBD1 (6 bases). Trimming removed 7 bases from V and 5 bases from J, with 17 bases in between. There are 15 residues in the CDR3. Germline V gives CDR1 PRHDT, CDR2 FYEKMQ (reference sequence). CDR3 coding DNA: TGTGCCAGCACCCTAGGCCCTCAGGGGACCGGGGAGCTGTTTTTT. Translated: CASTLGPQGTGELFF.

The chain carries TRBV7-3 and TRBJ1-2, with D maybe TRBD1 (6 bases). Germline-derived CDR1 and CDR2 are SGHTA and FQGTGA. V dropped 0 bases and J dropped 4 bases, with 12 bases sitting between them. The CDR3 consists of 15 residues. The CDR3 region is CASSLTDSVTYGYTF. The CDR3 DNA sequence: TGTGCCAGCAGCTTAACGGACAGTGTGACCTATGGCTACACCTTC.